This T cell receptor (beta chain) was observed in a study of spatial heterogeneity in lung cancer. Study information: An average of more than ten raw reads was observed per unique TCR and UMI combination. The study's findings and limits: Blood showed ubiquitous tumor TCRs more often at resection than at routine follow-up.

The CDR3 runs 16 residues. Trimming removed 2 bases at V and 1 base at J, with 14 bases between. Per the germline V gene, CDR1 is MGHRA and CDR2 is YSYEKL. This clonotype was found many times. No antigen is known for it. A unique molecular identifier was carried by every single TCR cDNA molecule. Each CDR3 protein gets one entry after TCRdb re-called the 5' RACE reads with MiXCR. The data hold 82,000 or so distinct CDR3 sequences, with 10% to 15% observed a single time. Time point meaning: sample taken at primary tumor resection. From tumor, nontumor lung or frozen PBMC, whole RNA was taken unsorted for sequencing. The donor group consisted of under 90 patients who had untreated, early-stage non-small cell lung cancer.

The V and J genes are TRBV4-1 and TRBJ1-1, with a weak D call TRBD1 (5 bases). The material was PBMCs, obtained at surgery. The sequence was obtained from a male donor with early-stage non-small cell lung cancer. The CDR3 is CASSQFRGAANTEAFF. In nucleotides, the CDR3 is TGCGCCAGCAGCCAATTTAGAGGGGCGGCGAACACTGAAGCTTTCTTT.